The 12 T cell receptor delta chains given below trace back to one sample, sequenced in a study of Vδ1+ human thymocytes. The antigens of these receptors remain unknown. Whole-study findings and limits: In the thymus, TRG and TRD repertoires looked highly polyclonal with Gaussian CDR3 lengths.

Sequences come from RNA converted to cDNA by reverse transcription. The CDR3 regions were amplified by multiplex PCR from V-gene primers to a constant-region primer. TCRdb processed the multiplex PCR reads again with the CATT caller. In the table there are 22,000 or so delta-chain clones, roughly 8% of which are singletons. The sample consisted of Vdelta1+ gamma-delta thymocytes from the thymus. Subset noted: FACS-sorted CD3+ TCRalphabeta- TCRVdelta1+ TCRVdelta2- thymocytes. All receptors derive from a child in the first two years of life who had congenital heart surgery.

Concerning this clone itself: At one end the junction does not follow the germline gene, possibly because of a read error. The identical CDR3 is also encoded by other nucleotide sequences in the sample. The chain couples TRDV2 to TRDJ1; 13 bases fit TRDD3. CDR3 length equals 20 residues. Germline-derived CDR1 and CDR2 are GEAIGNYY and EKD. The CDR3 protein is CACDTAPTGGYGEYTDKLIF. The CDR3, as DNA: TGTGCCTGTGACACCGCACCTACTGGGGGATACGGGGAGTACACTGATAAACTCATCTTT.

The table lists this clone with a few counts. The junction departs from germline at one end; a sequencing error may be responsible. The chain combines TRDV1 with TRDJ1; no clear D. Germline V gene sequence: CDR1 TSWWSYY, CDR2 QGS. The CDR3 contains 13 residues. The CDR3 here is CALGDAGFFKRIF. The CDR3 coding sequence is TGTGCTCTTGGGGATGCAGGGTTCTTTAAACGCATCTTT.

The V call is TRDV1, the J call TRDJ1; 7 positions agree with TRDD2. Germline-derived CDR1 and CDR2 are TSWWSYY and QGS. The CDR3 sequence is 21 residues long. Unmatched junction bases numbered 28, after V lost 1 base and J lost 8 bases. CDR3: CALGEPHFPTFVLTPFGKLIF. Written as DNA, the CDR3 is TGTGCTCTTGGGGAACCCCACTTTCCTACGTTTGTGTTGACGCCCTTCGGGAAACTCATCTTT.

V gene TRDV1 combines with J gene TRDJ1, with 13 bases that match TRDD3. Assignment of the J gene here rests on matching the DNA to germline, because TCRdb gives none. The germline V gene has CDR1 TSWWSYY and CDR2 QGS. The trim removed 3 bases at V and 2 bases at J, leaving 9 bases unmatched. The CDR3 loop spans 18 amino acids. This CDR3 reads CALGDLQLGDTTTDKLIF. The CDR3 bases are TGTGCTCTTGGGGACCTTCAACTGGGGGATACGACAACCGATAAACTCATCTTT.

In its sample, this clone was seen a few times. The chain has TRDV1 and TRDJ1, with D tentatively TRDD3 (5 bases). Per the germline V gene, CDR1 is TSWWSYY and CDR2 is QGS. CDR3 length: 19 residues. Trimming shortened V by 5 bases and J by 0 bases, and 25 bases separated the two germline ends. In DNA, the CDR3 is TGTGCTCTTGGGAACCGATTAAAGGGTATACGGGTCGACACCGATAAACTCATCTTT. This codes for CALGNRLKGIRVDTDKLIF.

The rearrangement uses TRDV2 and TRDJ3, with 13 positions matching TRDD3. Losses at the gene ends were 5 bases for V and 1 base for J; bases not matched to a gene: 16. There are 22 residues in the CDR3. Germline CDR1 GEAIGNYY, CDR2 EKD. This chain's CDR3 is CACGLAYWGIRVWSWDTRQMFF. Here the CDR3 DNA reads TGTGCCTGTGGACTCGCCTACTGGGGGATACGGGTCTGGTCCTGGGACACCCGACAGATGTTTTTC.

This chain uses TRDV1 with TRDJ1; a weak D match, TRDD3 (5 bases). The V gene's germline CDR1 is TSWWSYY and CDR2 QGS. The CDR3 has 14 residues. Trimming stripped 4 bases from V and 0 bases from J, with 9 bases between. The CDR3 sequence is CALGVHWYTDKLIF. In DNA form, the CDR3 reads TGTGCTCTTGGGGTCCACTGGTACACCGATAAACTCATCTTT.

Only a few counts were recorded for this clone. The sample has other DNA sequences that encode this CDR3 too. The chain links TRDV1 to TRDJ1, with a weak D call TRDD3 (8 bases). CDR3 length: 26 amino acids. Germline V gene lookup returns CDR1 TSWWSYY and CDR2 QGS. The V gene lost 2 bases and the J gene lost 0 bases, with 43 bases spanning the gap. CDR3: CALGEEWALRLSSPLGVPTYTDKLIF. Written as DNA, the CDR3 is TGTGCTCTTGGGGAAGAGTGGGCACTGCGCCTATCCTCACCACTGGGGGTTCCTACTTACACCGATAAACTCATCTTT.

This clone has more than one count but fewer than ten. The chain uses TRDV1 and TRDJ1, with a possible D match to TRDD3 (6 bases). The CDR3 covers 21 residues. Between the trimmed V and J ends, which lost 2 bases and 0 bases, there was a span of 28 bases. Germline V gene data show CDR1 as TSWWSYY and CDR2 as QGS. This CDR3 is CALGEWTWGLTRGPYTDKLIF. The CDR3 bases are TGTGCTCTTGGGGAATGGACCTGGGGCCTCACGAGGGGACCGTACACCGATAAACTCATCTTT.

This clone came up a few times. The gene calls are TRDV1 and TRDJ1; the D gene is possibly TRDD3 (6 bases). Looked up from germline, CDR1 is TSWWSYY and CDR2 is QGS. CDR3 length: 16 amino acids. The ends were cut back, 2 bases at V and 0 bases at J, with 13 bases in the middle. CDR3 sequence (DNA): TGTGCTCTTGGGGAAGGTAGGGGATCGTACACCGATAAACTCATCTTT. This codes for CALGEGRGSYTDKLIF.

This clone was counted between two and nine times. V usage is TRDV1 and J usage is TRDJ1; maybe TRDD3 (5 bases). Trimming shortened V by 6 bases and J by 3 bases, and 14 bases separated the two germline ends. The CDR3 is 14 residues long. Germline-derived CDR1 and CDR2 are TSWWSYY and QGS. The CDR3 DNA reads TGTGCTCTTGGTTACCGGGGGGCCGCCGATAAACTCATCTTT. This translates into CALGYRGAADKLIF.

The chain links TRDV1 to TRDJ1; 11 bases align to TRDD3. Since TCRdb gives no J gene, matching the DNA to germline was used here to assign it. V gave up 2 bases and J gave up 8 bases; unmatched junction bases: 10. The CDR3 runs 16 residues. Germline assignment: CDR1 TSWWSYY and CDR2 QGS. CDR3 region: CALGETLVLGDSKLIF. DNA for the CDR3: TGTGCTCTTGGGGAAACCCTCGTACTGGGGGATAGCAAACTCATCTTT.